Shown below are 3 T cell receptor beta chains from a single sample sequenced in a study of T cells in narcolepsy. Clones were sequenced by immunoSEQ multiplex PCR, and TCRdb holds only the in-frame ones, with some missing. The sample includes tens of thousands of clones, roughly 81% seen only once; the top ten take roughly 1.3%. Sequencing was performed on CD45RA- memory CD4+ T cells from PBMCs. The receptor source for this set is a human donor with narcolepsy.

This chain joins TRBV29-1 and TRBJ2-1; TRBD2 agrees at 8 bases. Germline CDR1 and CDR2: SQVTM and ANQGSEA. The CDR3 sequence is 11 residues long. V shed 7 bases, J shed 12 bases, and the junction held 8 bases outside the gene matches. The CDR3 protein is CSAIAGSRQFF. The CDR3 DNA reads as TGCAGCGCGATAGCGGGATCGCGGCAGTTCTTC.

V is TRBV10-3 and J is TRBJ1-5; 9 bases match TRBD1. The CDR3 covers 16 residues. Trimming cost V 2 bases and J 4 bases; bases outside gene matches: 6. Per germline, CDR1 ENHRY and CDR2 SYGVKD. The CDR3 DNA sequence: TGTGCCATCAGTGAGGGGGGGACAGGGAGGAATCAGCCCCAGCATTTT. It codes for CAISEGGTGRNQPQHF.

The rearrangement joins TRBV19 to TRBJ2-1; D possibly uses TRBD1 or TRBD2 (5 bases each). The CDR3 contains 14 residues. The ends were cut back, 0 bases at V and 15 bases at J, with 18 bases in the middle. The germline V gene has CDR1 LNHDA and CDR2 SQIVND (reference sequence). The CDR3 DNA reads TGTGCCAGTAGTATAGACCCTCGGGACCAGAGGCTGTTCTTC. The encoded protein is CASSIDPRDQRLFF.